This section outlines one T cell receptor beta chain sequence together with its context. Its antigen remains unidentified. The sample originates from a study of Ad26.COV2.S vaccination and SARS-CoV-2 variants. Germline CDR1 MGHRA, CDR2 YSYEKL. The CDR3 runs 16 residues. V lost 3 bases, J lost 0 bases, and 12 bases lay in between. Sample treatment: around 19 received Ad26.COV2.S at low or high dose, single or two shots; about 5 received placebo; per-sample allocation not given. On day 63 after the first injection, vaccine and placebo recipients gave samples. Here immunoSEQ multiplex PCR was the method, and the copy in TCRdb shows in-frame clones only, minus some. The table includes 300,000 to 350,000 clones, about 90% detected once. Overall study findings and caveats: People who got the vaccine or the placebo had similar non-spike TCR breadth.

This TCR derives from a person aged 18 to 65 who received the Ad26.COV2.S COVID-19 vaccine or a placebo. The chain carries TRBV4-1 and TRBJ1-3; D gene ambiguous. This sample comprised peripheral blood, obtained in a trial of Ad26.COV2.S vaccine versus placebo. The CDR3 DNA is TGCGCCAGCAGCCAGGGTATCCTGAGCTCTGGAAACACCATATATTTT. Translated, it gives CASSQGILSSGNTIYF.